Shown below are 18 T cell receptor beta chains from a single sample sequenced in a study of identical twins. TCRdb analysed the 5' RACE reads with MiXCR anew, one entry per CDR3 protein. The repertoire has some 230,000 distinct CDR3 sequences, 5.5% to 7.5% of them found once; the top ten carry more than 14%. The same specimen was also included in a second study, on T cells expressing NK-cell markers.

The sequenced sample was CD8+ T cells sorted from blood. Source of these receptors: a woman between 18 and 29 years old in good health.

V is TRBV18 and J is TRBJ2-1; 12 nucleotides align to TRBD2. V lost 4 bases, J lost 4 bases, and 5 bases stayed unmatched. Germline V lookup: CDR1 KGHSH, CDR2 LQKENI. CDR3 size: 16 residues. The CDR3 sequence: CASSLGLAGRYNEQFF. CDR3 sequence (DNA): TGTGCCAGCTCACTAGGACTAGCGGGAAGATACAATGAGCAGTTCTTC.

The rearrangement links TRBV14 to TRBJ1-1; a possible D gene is TRBD1 (6 bases). The V gene's germline CDR1 is SGHDN and CDR2 FVKESK. The CDR3 is 14 amino acids. Between the trimmed V and J ends, which lost 5 bases and 4 bases, there was a span of 14 bases. CDR3 nucleotides: TGTGCCAGCAGCGGGAAGGGGGGCCGCACTGAAGCTTTCTTT. Translation gives CASSGKGGRTEAFF.

This chain connects TRBV6-5 to TRBJ1-1; D unclear. This CDR3 has 16 amino acids. CDR1 and CDR2 (germline): MNHEY, SVGAGI. With 8 bases removed from V and 0 bases from J, the gap between germline ends came to 19 bases. The CDR3 DNA follows: TGTGCCAGCTACGTTAAGGGAGGACCCATGAACACTGAAGCTTTCTTT. Translation gives CASYVKGGPMNTEAFF.

The J gene is TRBJ2-7, the V gene TRBV10-1, with 7 bases fitting TRBD2. The CDR3 has 17 amino acids. Germline assignment: CDR1 WNHNN and CDR2 SYGVQD (reference sequence). V trimming: 3 bases; J trimming: 1 base; junction bases outside the gene matches: 12. This CDR3 is CASSDIHARERSYEQYF. The CDR3 DNA sequence: TGCGCCAGCAGTGACATCCACGCGCGGGAGAGGTCCTACGAGCAGTACTTC.

In this sample, this clonotype turned up many times. The J gene is TRBJ1-1, the V gene TRBV5-1; 8 bases agree with TRBD1. CDR1 SGHRS and CDR2 YFSETQ come from the germline V gene. The V gene end was trimmed by 4 bases and the J gene end by 0 bases; junction bases not matched to a gene: 8. There are 16 residues in the CDR3. The CDR3 reads CASSGRDRFLNTEAFF. In DNA form, the CDR3 reads TGCGCCAGCAGCGGCCGGGACAGGTTCCTGAACACTGAAGCTTTCTTT.

The J gene is TRBJ1-2, the V gene TRBV12-3 or TRBV12-4; D call uncertain. The CDR3 has 15 amino acids. Trimming stripped 1 base from V and 0 bases from J, with 9 bases between. CDR3 region: CASSLDFLPNYGYTF. In DNA form, the CDR3 reads TGTGCCAGCAGTTTAGATTTTTTACCTAACTATGGCTACACCTTC.

This chain connects TRBV12-3 or TRBV12-4 to TRBJ2-7; D may be TRBD2 (6 bases). The CDR3 is 15 amino acids. V was cut by 4 bases and J by 3 bases, with 16 bases left in between. The CDR3 DNA is TGTGCCAGCAGTTCCACCGGTAGCGGCTTCTACGAGCAGTACTTC. Its translation: CASSSTGSGFYEQYF.

This clonotype was picked up a small number of times. The gene calls are TRBV2 and TRBJ2-3; TRBD2 might be the D (5 bases). This CDR3 is 11 amino acids long. V shed 10 bases and J shed 5 bases, with 10 bases lying between them. Germline V CDR1 and CDR2: SNHLY, FYNNEI. The CDR3 sequence is CAILEGDTQYF. The CDR3, as DNA: TGTGCCATCTTAGAGGGAGATACGCAGTATTTT.

V is TRBV27 and J is TRBJ1-6; a possible D gene is TRBD1 (5 bases). The CDR3 loop spans 17 amino acids. Trimming removed 5 bases at V and 0 bases at J, with 14 bases between. Germline V gene sequence: CDR1 MNHEY, CDR2 SMNVEV (reference sequence). The DNA of the CDR3 is TGTGCCAGCAGTCCAGGGCTCCCAAACTCCTATAATTCACCCCTCCACTTT. It encodes CASSPGLPNSYNSPLHF.

The rearrangement links TRBV7-9 to TRBJ2-7; tentatively, D is TRBD2 (7 bases). The CDR3 runs to 16 residues. From germline, CDR1 is SEHNR and CDR2 FQNEAQ (reference sequence). Trimming pared 4 bases from V and 3 bases from J, leaving 19 bases between. The CDR3 region is CASSWLGGPGGYEQYF. The CDR3 region has the DNA TGTGCCAGCAGCTGGTTGGGGGGGCCGGGTGGCTACGAGCAGTACTTC.

This clonotype was detected only a few times. Here the CDR3 DNA reads TGTGCCACCAAAAAACTGTTTTTT. This sequence encodes CATKKLFF. The V and J genes are TRBV15 and TRBJ1-4; D remains ambiguous. Germline CDR1 LNHNV, CDR2 YYDKDF (reference sequence). V shed 7 bases and J shed 9 bases, with 0 bases lying between them. The CDR3 contains 8 residues.

The sample holds a few counts of this clonotype. The chain uses TRBV11-3 and TRBJ2-1; 8 nucleotides agree with TRBD2. CDR1 SGHNT and CDR2 YENEEA come from the germline V gene. This CDR3 contains 17 residues. V shed 1 base, J shed 8 bases, and the junction held 13 bases outside the gene matches. CDR3 sequence (DNA): TGTGCCAGCAGCTTAGGCTATACGGGAGGGCGGCTTGATGAGCAGTTCTTC. Protein: CASSLGYTGGRLDEQFF. Supplemented by reference TRBV11-3 and TRBJ2-1, the full variable domain reads EAGVVQSPRYKIIEKKQPVAFWCNPISGHNTLYWYLQNLGQGPELLIRYENEEAVDDSQLPKDRFSAERLKGVDSTLKIQPAELGDSAVYLCASSLGYTGGRLDEQFFGPGTRLTVL.

This chain uses TRBV7-9 with TRBJ2-7, with D possibly matching TRBD1 (6 bases). Germline loops: CDR1 SEHNR, CDR2 FQNEAQ (reference sequence). Deletions cut 4 bases from V and 2 bases from J, with 12 bases between. This CDR3 has 14 residues. The CDR3 protein is CASSWTAIPYEQYF. DNA of the CDR3: TGTGCCAGCAGCTGGACAGCTATCCCCTACGAGCAGTACTTC.

For the CDR3, the DNA is TGTGCCAGTAGTATAGTTGGTATATATGAGCAGTTCTTC. This translates into CASSIVGIYEQFF. The chain employs TRBV19 and TRBJ2-1; D gene ambiguous. In germline, CDR1 is LNHDA, CDR2 SQIVND (reference sequence). Between the trimmed V and J ends, which lost 1 base and 8 bases, there was a span of 9 bases. This CDR3 region has 13 residues.

In its sample, this clonotype was seen a few times. The rearrangement uses TRBV29-1 and TRBJ2-3, with D unclear. There are 10 residues in the CDR3. CDR1 is SQVTM and CDR2 is ANQGSEA in the germline V gene. With 4 bases removed from V and 8 bases from J, the gap between germline ends came to 7 bases. CDR3 residues: CSVAEATQYF. The CDR3 DNA reads TGCAGCGTTGCGGAAGCTACGCAGTATTTT.

This clonotype was found many times. The V call is TRBV4-3, the J call TRBJ1-4, with a tentative D call TRBD1 (5 bases). The germline gives CDR1 LGHNA, CDR2 YSLEER. V lost 3 bases, J lost 7 bases, and 18 bases lay in between. The CDR3 has 16 amino acids. This chain's CDR3 is CASSQELDTFGEKLFF. The CDR3 region has the DNA TGCGCCAGCAGCCAGGAACTGGACACCTTTGGTGAAAAACTGTTTTTT.

The gene calls are TRBV7-2 and TRBJ2-1, with TRBD2 matching over 9 bases. V shed 3 bases, J shed 5 bases, and the junction held 11 bases outside the gene matches. The CDR3 sequence is 17 residues long. Germline V gene data show CDR1 as SGHTA and CDR2 as FQGNSA. CDR3: CASSFTIRASGNNEQFF. For the CDR3, the DNA is TGTGCCAGCAGCTTTACAATCCGGGCTAGCGGGAACAATGAGCAGTTCTTC.

This clonotype was seen at least ten times. The J gene is TRBJ1-4, the V gene TRBV12-3 or TRBV12-4; 10 nucleotides align to TRBD1. The V gene end was trimmed by 6 bases and the J gene end by 6 bases; junction bases not matched to a gene: 13. This CDR3 has 17 amino acids. The CDR3 is CASSTGTGEPTDEKLFF. CDR3 coding DNA: TGTGCCAGCAGCACCGGGACAGGGGAACCAACGGATGAAAAACTGTTTTTT.